The 8 T cell receptor beta chains below were found in one sample sequenced in a study of blood T cell repertoires in COVID-19. Libraries were prepared by immunoSEQ multiplex PCR; TCRdb keeps only in-frame clonotypes and omits some of them. This sample has some 500,000 clones, with approximately 87% found just once. Sequencing input: PBMCs or T cells enriched from blood (not recorded which). Source of these receptors: a woman aged 40 to 50 who had recovered from COVID-19.

The chain carries TRBV5-1 and TRBJ2-7, with 9 bases identical to TRBD2. The CDR3 runs 16 residues. Trimming at V came to 6 bases and at J to 2 bases, leaving 12 bases not matched to a gene. Germline CDR1 reads SGHRS; CDR2 reads YFSETQ. The CDR3 here is CASTNVAAGGPYEQYF. Here the CDR3 DNA reads TGCGCCAGCACCAACGTGGCTGCGGGAGGGCCCTACGAGCAGTACTTC.

The CDR3 coding sequence is TGTGCCAGCAGTGAAGACGGGAGTAACTACAATGAGCAGTTCTTC. Its translation: CASSEDGSNYNEQFF. V usage is TRBV2 and J usage is TRBJ2-1, with D perhaps TRBD2 (6 bases). CDR3 length: 15 residues. Germline CDR1 SNHLY, CDR2 FYNNEI. V lost 1 base and J 3 bases, leaving 10 bases between the germline ends. The variable domain in full, completed from reference TRBV2 and TRBJ2-1, reads EPEVTQTPSHQVTQMGQEVILRCVPISNHLYFYWYRQILGQKVEFLVSFYNNEISEKSEIFDDQFSVERPDGSNFTLKIRSTKLEDSAMYFCASSEDGSNYNEQFFGPGTRLTVL.

The chain links TRBV27 to TRBJ2-1; D is unresolved. The CDR3 sequence is 16 residues long. V dropped 3 bases and J dropped 7 bases, with 19 bases sitting between them. CDR1 is MNHEY and CDR2 is SMNVEV in the germline V gene (reference sequence). The CDR3: CASSFSIGGGANEQFF. DNA for the CDR3: TGTGCCAGCAGTTTCTCAATCGGTGGCGGCGCAAATGAGCAGTTCTTC.

V usage is TRBV29-1 and J usage is TRBJ2-7; TRBD2 aligns across 10 bases. Germline trimming cut 6 bases from V and 3 bases from J; bases unmatched to any gene: 11. The CDR3 is made up of 15 amino acids. Germline assignment: CDR1 SQVTM and CDR2 ANQGSEA. Written as DNA, the CDR3 is TGCAGCGTCGGGCAGGGGTCTAGCGGGAGCTACGAGCAGTACTTC. Amino acid sequence: CSVGQGSSGSYEQYF.

V is TRBV29-1 and J is TRBJ2-3; the match to TRBD2 covers 14 bases. This CDR3 comprises 14 residues. J gave up 9 bases and V 3 bases, and 5 bases lay outside the gene matches. Per the germline V gene, CDR1 is SQVTM and CDR2 is ANQGSEA. CDR3 in DNA: TGCAGCGTTGATCCGGGACTAGCGGGAGAAACGCAGTATTTT. Protein sequence: CSVDPGLAGETQYF.

This clone was seen once. The V call is TRBV27, the J call TRBJ1-4; TRBD1 agrees at 10 bases. V shed 5 bases, J shed 5 bases, and the junction held 8 bases outside the gene matches. CDR1 is MNHEY, CDR2 SMNVEV, per germline (reference sequence). The CDR3 covers 16 residues. CDR3 sequence (DNA): TGTGCCAGCAGTCCGAGACGGACAGGGGGAAATGAAAAACTGTTTTTT. It is translated as CASSPRRTGGNEKLFF.

The gene calls are TRBV21-1 and TRBJ2-7; TRBD2, as called in the table, went unchecked against the DNA. TRBV21-1 has pseudogene status. The CDR3 is made up of 16 amino acids. The CDR3 region is CASSKVRLPGGYEQYF. The CDR3 nucleotides are TGTGCCAGCAGCAAAGTCAGGCTCCCGGGGGGCTACGAGCAGTACTTC.

This rearrangement joins TRBV19 to TRBJ2-3, with TRBD1 matching 7 bases. The CDR3 is made up of 14 amino acids. From germline, CDR1 is LNHDA and CDR2 SQIVND (reference sequence). Unmatched junction bases numbered 2, after V lost 3 bases and J lost 2 bases. The CDR3 sequence: CASSIDRATDTQYF. In DNA, the CDR3 is TGTGCCAGTAGTATTGACAGGGCCACAGATACGCAGTATTTT.